This T cell receptor beta chain appears in the sequencing data of a study of response to subunit inactivated influenza vaccine. TCRdb used MiXCR to reprocess the RT-PCR reads, holding one entry per CDR3 protein. The data show 500,000 to 600,000 distinct CDR3 sequences, 16% seen once. Study outcomes and limitations: Only a handful of new T cells, the authors suggested, are recruited with each seasonal influenza vaccination.

The germline V gene has CDR1 LGHNA and CDR2 YNFKEQ. The CDR3 totals 14 residues. The V gene lost 0 bases and the J gene lost 11 bases, with 16 bases spanning the gap. Points on this clonotype: Antigen unknown.

The specimen comprised CD4+ T cells sorted from PBMCs, sampled less than 30 months after vaccination. V and J are TRBV4-2 and TRBJ1-1; D is unclear. This TCR was sampled from a man between 50 and 69 years old who received an inactivated influenza vaccine. CDR3 DNA sequence: TGTGCCAGCAGCCAAGAAGTGCACGTCCCTGGCGCTTTCTTT. It codes for CASSQEVHVPGAFF.